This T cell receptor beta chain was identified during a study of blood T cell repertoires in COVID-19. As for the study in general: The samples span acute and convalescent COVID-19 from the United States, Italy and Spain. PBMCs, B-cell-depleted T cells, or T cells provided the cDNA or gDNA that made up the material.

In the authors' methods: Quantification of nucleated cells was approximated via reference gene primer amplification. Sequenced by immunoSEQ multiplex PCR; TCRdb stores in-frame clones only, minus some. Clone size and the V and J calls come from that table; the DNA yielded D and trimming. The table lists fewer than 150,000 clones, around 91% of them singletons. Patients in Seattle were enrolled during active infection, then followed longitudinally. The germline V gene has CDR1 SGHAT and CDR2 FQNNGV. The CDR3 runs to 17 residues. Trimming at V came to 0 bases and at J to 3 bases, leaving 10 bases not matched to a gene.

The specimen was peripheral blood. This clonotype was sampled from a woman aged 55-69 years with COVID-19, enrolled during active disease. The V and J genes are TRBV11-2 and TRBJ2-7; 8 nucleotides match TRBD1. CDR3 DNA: TGTGCCAGCAGCTTAGATCTAGTCAGGGGGCTTGTCTACGAGCAGTACTTC. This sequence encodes CASSLDLVRGLVYEQYF.